This TCR beta chain was sequenced during a study of CD8 T cells in Susac syndrome. The authors sequenced TCR beta from blood CD8+ and CD4+ T cells. Stable or active relapsing-remitting multiple sclerosis, untreated and meeting revised McDonald criteria, defined the controls. FACS enriched CD8+ TEMRA cells, while bulk CD8+ and CD4+ were negatively isolated. Germline values: CDR1 SQVTM, CDR2 ANQGSEA. The CDR3 totals 10 residues. Trimming left V 7 bases short and J 2 bases short, with 5 bases between. Reverse transcription of roughly 0.45 to 1 ug RNA was carried out with random hexamers. An immunoSEQ multiplex PCR generated amplified TCR beta CDR3 products spanning 54 Vbeta and 13 Jbeta. MiXCR, run by TCRdb on the immunoSEQ multiplex PCR reads, gives a single entry per CDR3 protein. The sample yields 250,000 to 300,000 distinct CDR3 sequences, around 91% seen once.

The V call is TRBV29-1, the J call TRBJ1-1; D is unclear. Sequencing used CD8+ T cells from PBMCs. The origin of this receptor is a human donor with multiple sclerosis. This CDR3 is CSAVNTEAFF. The CDR3 nucleotides are TGCAGCGCCGTCAACACTGAAGCTTTCTTT.